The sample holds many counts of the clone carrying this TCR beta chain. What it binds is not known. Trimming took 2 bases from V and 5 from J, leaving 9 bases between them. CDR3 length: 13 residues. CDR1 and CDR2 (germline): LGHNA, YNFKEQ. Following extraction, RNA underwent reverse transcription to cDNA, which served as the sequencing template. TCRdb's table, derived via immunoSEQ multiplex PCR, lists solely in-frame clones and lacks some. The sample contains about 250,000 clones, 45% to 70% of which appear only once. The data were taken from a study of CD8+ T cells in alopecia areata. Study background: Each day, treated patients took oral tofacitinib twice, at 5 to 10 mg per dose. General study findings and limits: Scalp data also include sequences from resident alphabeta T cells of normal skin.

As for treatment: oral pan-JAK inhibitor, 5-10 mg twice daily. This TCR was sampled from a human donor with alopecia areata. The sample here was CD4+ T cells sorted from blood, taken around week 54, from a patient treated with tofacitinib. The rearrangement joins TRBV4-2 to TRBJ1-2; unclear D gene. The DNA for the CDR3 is TGTGCCAGCAGCCAAATGGGGAATTATGGCTACACCTTC. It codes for CASSQMGNYGYTF.